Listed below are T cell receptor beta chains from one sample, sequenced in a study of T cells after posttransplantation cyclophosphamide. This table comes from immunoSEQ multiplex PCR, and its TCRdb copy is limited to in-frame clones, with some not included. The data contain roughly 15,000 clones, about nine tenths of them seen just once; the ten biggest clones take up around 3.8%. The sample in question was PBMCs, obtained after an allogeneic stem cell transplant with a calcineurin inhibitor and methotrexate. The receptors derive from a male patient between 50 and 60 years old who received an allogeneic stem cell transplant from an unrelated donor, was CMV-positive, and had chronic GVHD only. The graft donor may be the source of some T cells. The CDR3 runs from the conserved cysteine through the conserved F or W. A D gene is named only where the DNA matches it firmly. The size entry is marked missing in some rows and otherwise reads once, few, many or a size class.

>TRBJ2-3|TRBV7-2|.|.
TGTGCCAGCAGCTTCGGTGATTCTAGCACAGATACGCAGTATTTT
CASSFGDSSTDTQYF
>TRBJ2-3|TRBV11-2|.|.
TGTGCCAGCACCCTATATACAGATACGCAGTATTTT
CASTLYTDTQYF
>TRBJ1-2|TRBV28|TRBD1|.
TGTGCCAGCACCCTTTCCGGGACAGCTAACTATGGCTACACCTTC
CASTLSGTANYGYTF
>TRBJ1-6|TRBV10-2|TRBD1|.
TGCGCCAGCAGTGCTGACAGGGGAACAGAATCACCCCTCCACTTT
CASSADRGTESPLHF
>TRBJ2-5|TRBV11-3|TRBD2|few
TGTGCCAGCAGCTTAGATCTGGCTAGCGGGAGGTTGGAAGAGACCCAGTACTTC
CASSLDLASGRLEETQYF
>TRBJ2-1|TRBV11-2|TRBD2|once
TGTGCCAGCAGCTTGACTAGCGCGGGGAATGAGCAGTTCTTC
CASSLTSAGNEQFF
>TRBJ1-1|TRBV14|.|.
TGTGCCAGCAGCCAAGGGCACGTCGGGGGAGGCACTGAAGCTTTCTTT
CASSQGHVGGGTEAFF
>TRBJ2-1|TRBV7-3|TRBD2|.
TGTGCCAGCAGCCTCAGCGGGAGTTCTTACAATGAGCAGTTCTTC
CASSLSGSSYNEQFF
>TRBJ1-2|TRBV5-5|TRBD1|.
TGTGCCAGCAGCAATGTGGGACAGCAAACTAGCTATGGCTACACCTTC
CASSNVGQQTSYGYTF
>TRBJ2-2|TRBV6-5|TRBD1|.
TGTGCCAGCAGTTACTCAGGGGGACAGCAAACCGGGGAGCTGTTTTTT
CASSYSGGQQTGELFF
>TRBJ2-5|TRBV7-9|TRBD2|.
TGTGCCAGCAGCCCCTTCGGGGGGAGGGAGACCCAGTACTTC
CASSPFGGRETQYF
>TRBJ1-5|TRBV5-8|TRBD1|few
TGTGCCAGCAGCTCCGGACAGGGAGCTCAGCCCCAGCATTTT
CASSSGQGAQPQHF
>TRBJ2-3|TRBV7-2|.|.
TGTGCCAGCAGCTCCTCGGGCACAGATACGCAGTATTTT
CASSSSGTDTQYF
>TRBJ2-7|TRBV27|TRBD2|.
TGTGCCAGCAGCGCCATCACTAGCGGGGGTTCCTACGAGCAGTACTTC
CASSAITSGGSYEQYF
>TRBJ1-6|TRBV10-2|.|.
TGCGCCAGCAGTACAGGACAGTTGGCCCTCCACTTT
CASSTGQLALHF
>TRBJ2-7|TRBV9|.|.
TGTGCCAGCAGCGTAGGGACAGCCTACGAGCAGTACTTC
CASSVGTAYEQYF
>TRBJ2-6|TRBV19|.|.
TGTGCCAGTAGTATGTCGGCTGGGGCCAACGTCCTGACTTTC
CASSMSAGANVLTF
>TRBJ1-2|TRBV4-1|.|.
TGCGCCAGCAGCCAAGCGGGTTCTCCCTATGGCTACACCTTC
CASSQAGSPYGYTF
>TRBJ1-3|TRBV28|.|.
TGTGCCAGCAGCATAACAGGGACTGGAAACACCATATATTTT
CASSITGTGNTIYF
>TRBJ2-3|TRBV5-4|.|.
TGTGCCAGCAGCTCAACCGCGCTCTCTTCTTTTGATACGCAGTATTTT
CASSSTALSSFDTQYF
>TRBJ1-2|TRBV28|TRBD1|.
TGTGCCAGCAGCCGGGACAGGGGGCTCTTTGGCTACACCTTC
CASSRDRGLFGYTF
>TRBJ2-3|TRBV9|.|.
TGTGCCAGCAGCGTAGGAGGGGGAGTTGGGACAGATACGCAGTATTTT
CASSVGGGVGTDTQYF
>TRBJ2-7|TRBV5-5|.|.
TGTGCCAGCAGCTTGGATGACAGAAGTCACCCCTACGAGCAGTACTTC
CASSLDDRSHPYEQYF
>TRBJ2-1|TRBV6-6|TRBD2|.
TGTGCCAGCAGGGCCGAACTAGCGGGAGTGTACAATGAGCAGTTCTTC
CASRAELAGVYNEQFF
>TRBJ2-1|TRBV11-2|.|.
TGTGCCAGCACCATTAGCCCGGAGGGCCGCTACAATGAGCAGTTCTTC
CASTISPEGRYNEQFF
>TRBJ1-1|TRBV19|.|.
TGTGCCAGTAGTATTATTTTAAACACTGAAGCTTTCTTT
CASSIILNTEAFF
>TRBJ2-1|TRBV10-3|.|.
TGTGCCATCAGTGATTCGGCGGGCTACCTGAACTACAATGAGCAGTTCTTC
CAISDSAGYLNYNEQFF
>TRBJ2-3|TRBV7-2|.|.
TGTGCCAGCAGCTTAGGGTCCACATATACGCAGTATTTT
CASSLGSTYTQYF
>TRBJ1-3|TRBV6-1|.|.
TGTGCCAGACACGGGGGGGGAAGGGGAAACACCATATATTTT
CARHGGGRGNTIYF
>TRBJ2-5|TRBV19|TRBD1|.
TGTGCCAGTAGTAGAGGCCAGGGGGCGGGGGAGACCCAGTACTTC
CASSRGQGAGETQYF
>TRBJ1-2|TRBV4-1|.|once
TGCGCCAGCAGCCAAGATGACACGTTCTATGGCTACACCTTC
CASSQDDTFYGYTF
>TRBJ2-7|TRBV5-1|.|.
TGCGCCAGCAGCTCCAGGGGACCCCATTACGAGCAGTACTTC
CASSSRGPHYEQYF
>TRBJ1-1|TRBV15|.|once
TGTGCCACCAGCAGAGATGGCAGAAACACTGAAGCTTTCTTT
CATSRDGRNTEAFF
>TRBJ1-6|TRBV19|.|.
TGTGCCAGTAGTGTCGGCAGGGAAGGTTCACCCCTCCACTTT
CASSVGREGSPLHF
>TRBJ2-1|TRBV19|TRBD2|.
TGTGCCAGTAGTAGGTGGGAGGGCCTACGCGATGAGCAGTTCTTC
CASSRWEGLRDEQFF
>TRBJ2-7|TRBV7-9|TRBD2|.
TGTGCCAGCAGCTTGACTAGCGGGGGATACGAGCAGTACTTC
CASSLTSGGYEQYF
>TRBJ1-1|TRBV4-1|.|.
TGCGCCAGCAGCCAAGATGGGCAGGGGAACACTGAAGCTTTCTTT
CASSQDGQGNTEAFF
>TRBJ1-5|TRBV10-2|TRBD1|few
TGCGCCAGCAGTGAGACTACGACAGGGAGGCCCCAGCATTTT
CASSETTTGRPQHF
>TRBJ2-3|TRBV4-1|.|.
TGCGCCAGCAGCCAAGATCCAGGCACAGATACGCAGTATTTT
CASSQDPGTDTQYF
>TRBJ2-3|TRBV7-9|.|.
TGTGCCAGCAGCCCACTCCTGGGAGCCACAGATACGCAGTATTTT
CASSPLLGATDTQYF
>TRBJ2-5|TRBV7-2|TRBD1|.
TGTGCCAGCAGCTTAGAGGGACAGGGGGCTATAGGAAAGACCCAGTACTTC
CASSLEGQGAIGKTQYF
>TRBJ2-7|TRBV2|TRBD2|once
TGTGCCAGCAGTTGGGGGGGTTCCTCCTACGAGCAGTACTTC
CASSWGGSSYEQYF
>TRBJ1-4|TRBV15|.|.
TGTGCCACCAGCAGAGATCGCGGGGGAGGTGAAAAACTGTTTTTT
CATSRDRGGGEKLFF
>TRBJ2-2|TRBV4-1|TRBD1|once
TGCGCCAGCAGCCAACAGGGGGCAGTTAACACCGGGGAGCTGTTTTTT
CASSQQGAVNTGELFF
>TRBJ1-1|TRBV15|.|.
TGTGCCACCAGCAGAGACGTGTGGGGGGGCGAGACTGAAGCTTTCTTT
CATSRDVWGGETEAFF
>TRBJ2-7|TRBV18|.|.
TGTGCCAGCTCATTGTACGGGGGACCCACGTACGAGCAGTACTTC
CASSLYGGPTYEQYF
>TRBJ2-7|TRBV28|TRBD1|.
TGTGCCAGCAGGCTCAACACAGGGGGGACCTACGAGCAGTACTTC
CASRLNTGGTYEQYF
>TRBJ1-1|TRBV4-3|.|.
TGCGCCAGCAGCCATTCCGGCACTGAAGCTTTCTTT
CASSHSGTEAFF
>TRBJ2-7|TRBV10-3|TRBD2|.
TGTGCCATCAGTGAGACTAGCGGGAGCGGGCAGTACTTC
CAISETSGSGQYF
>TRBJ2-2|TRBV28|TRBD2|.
TGTGCCAGCGAAAGAGCGGGAATGCGGGGCGGGGAGCTGTTTTTT
CASERAGMRGGELFF
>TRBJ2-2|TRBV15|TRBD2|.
TGTGCCACCAGCAGAGATTATTTGCCTAGCGGGAACACCGGGGAGCTGTTTTTT
CATSRDYLPSGNTGELFF